Listed below are T cell receptor beta chains from one sample, sequenced in a study of cytomegalovirus exposure and HLA in healthy donors. Some clones are missing from TCRdb's copy, which holds only in-frame ones; the method was immunoSEQ multiplex PCR. The sample has around 150,000 clones; approximately 84% are singletons. Source material: PBMCs. The receptors come from a man aged 25-40 years in good health and CMV-seropositive. CDR3s include the opening cysteine and the closing phenylalanine or tryptophan. D genes are given only for firm matches. Size is omitted from some rows. Given values are once, few, many or a class for expanded clones.

j_call v_call clone_size d_call cdr3_nt cdr3_aa
TRBJ1-3 TRBV11-2 NA TRBD1 TGTGCCAGCAGTGACAGGGGAGCCTCTGGAAACACCATATATTTT CASSDRGASGNTIYF
TRBJ1-2 TRBV18 NA NA TGTGCCAGCTCACCCGGGTCGAAAGCGGACTATGGCTACACCTTC CASSPGSKADYGYTF
TRBJ2-2 TRBV7-8 NA NA TGTGCCAGCAGCTTAGGCGTATTCCGAAACACCGGGGAGCTGTTTTTT CASSLGVFRNTGELFF
TRBJ1-3 TRBV7-8 NA TRBD1 TGTGCCAGCAGCTTAGCCCTAACAGGGGATGGAAACACCATATATTTT CASSLALTGDGNTIYF
TRBJ2-1 TRBV4-1 few TRBD1 TGCGCCAGCAGCCCAGGACAGGCGATGGGGAATGAGCAGTTCTTC CASSPGQAMGNEQFF
TRBJ2-1 TRBV19 NA TRBD2 TGTGCCAGTAGTACGGGACTAGCGGGAGGCAATGAGCAGTTCTTC CASSTGLAGGNEQFF
TRBJ2-2 TRBV5-4 NA TRBD1 TGTGCCAGCAGCTTGGGGACAGGGGCCGGGGAGCTGTTTTTT CASSLGTGAGELFF
TRBJ1-6 TRBV7-9 NA TRBD1 TGTGCCAGCAGCCAAGGACAGGATTCTTCACCCCTCCACTTT CASSQGQDSSPLHF
TRBJ2-4 TRBV27 once TRBD2 TGTGCCAGCAGAGAGACTAGCGGGGCCAAAAACATTCAGTACTTC CASRETSGAKNIQYF
TRBJ1-1 TRBV9 few NA TGTGCCAGCAGCGTAGACTGGGCGAGAAGCACTGAAGCTTTCTTT CASSVDWARSTEAFF